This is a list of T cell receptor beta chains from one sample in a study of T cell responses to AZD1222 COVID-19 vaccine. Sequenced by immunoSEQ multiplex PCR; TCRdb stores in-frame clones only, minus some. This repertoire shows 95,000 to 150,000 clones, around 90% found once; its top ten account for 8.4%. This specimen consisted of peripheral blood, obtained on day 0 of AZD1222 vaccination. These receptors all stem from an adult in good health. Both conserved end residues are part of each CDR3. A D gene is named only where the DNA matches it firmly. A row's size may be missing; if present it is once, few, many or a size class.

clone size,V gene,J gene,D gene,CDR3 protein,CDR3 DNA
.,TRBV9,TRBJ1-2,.,CASSVGRGYGYTF,TGTGCCAGCAGCGTTGGGAGGGGCTATGGCTACACCTTC
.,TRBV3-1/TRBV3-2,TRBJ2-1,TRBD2,CASSQVISGRRNEQFF,TGTGCCAGCAGCCAAGTCATTAGCGGGAGAAGGAATGAGCAGTTCTTC
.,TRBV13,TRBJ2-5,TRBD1,CASSDPTRDREETQYF,TGTGCCAGCAGCGACCCCACGCGGGACAGGGAAGAGACCCAGTACTTC
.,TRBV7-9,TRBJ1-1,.,CASSRLTKNTEAFF,TGTGCCAGCAGCCGACTCACAAAGAACACTGAAGCTTTCTTT
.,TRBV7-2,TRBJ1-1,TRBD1,CASSLWQGGTEAFF,TGTGCCAGCAGCTTATGGCAGGGGGGCACTGAAGCTTTCTTT
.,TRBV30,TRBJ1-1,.,CAWSVTGKHWEAFF,TGTGCCTGGAGTGTAACTGGGAAGCACTGGGAAGCTTTCTTT
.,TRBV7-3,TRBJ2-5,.,CASSSDRDQETQYF,TGTGCCAGCAGCTCCGACAGAGACCAAGAGACCCAGTACTTC
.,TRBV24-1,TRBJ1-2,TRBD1,CATSDPTGNYGYTF,TGTGCCACCAGTGATCCGACAGGGAACTATGGCTACACCTTC
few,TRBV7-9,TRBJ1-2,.,CASSPDRDRPPDGYTF,TGTGCCAGCAGTCCAGATAGAGACAGGCCGCCCGATGGCTACACCTTC
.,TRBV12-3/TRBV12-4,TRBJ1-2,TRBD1,CASQIRGRHGYTF,TGTGCCAGCCAAATCAGGGGGCGCCATGGCTACACCTTC
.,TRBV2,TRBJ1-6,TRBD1,CASSRDRGNSPLHF,TGTGCCAGCAGCAGGGACAGGGGTAATTCACCCCTCCACTTT
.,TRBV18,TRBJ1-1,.,CASSPGTEAFF,TGTGCCAGCTCACCCGGGACAGAAGCTTTCTTT
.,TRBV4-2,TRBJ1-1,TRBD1,CASSQPKVGQGDTEAFF,TGTGCCAGCAGCCAACCAAAGGTAGGGCAGGGGGACACTGAAGCTTTCTTT
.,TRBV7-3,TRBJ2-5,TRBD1,CASSLSTGGGQETQYF,TGTGCCAGCAGCTTAAGCACAGGGGGCGGCCAAGAGACCCAGTACTTC
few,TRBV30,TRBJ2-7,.,CAWRGIQGGPYEQYF,TGTGCCTGGAGGGGAATCCAGGGTGGGCCCTACGAGCAGTACTTC
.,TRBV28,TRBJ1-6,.,CASNLRASGSPLHF,TGTGCCAGCAATCTCAGGGCTAGCGGTTCACCCCTCCACTTT
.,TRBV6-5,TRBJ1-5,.,CASSAGGAGQPQHF,TGTGCCAGCAGCGCGGGCGGCGCGGGGCAGCCCCAGCATTTT
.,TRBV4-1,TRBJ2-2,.,CASSQGSQTLNTGELFF,TGCGCCAGCAGCCAAGGTTCACAGACCCTGAACACCGGGGAGCTGTTTTTT
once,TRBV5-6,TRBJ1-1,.,CASSPQGGGMNTEAFF,TGTGCCAGCAGCCCGCAAGGGGGAGGAATGAACACTGAAGCTTTCTTT
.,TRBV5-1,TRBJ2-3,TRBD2,CASLPGTSSSDTQYF,TGCGCCAGCCTCCCTGGGACTAGTTCTTCAGATACGCAGTATTTT
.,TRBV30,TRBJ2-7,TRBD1,CAWSRSGGPYEQYF,TGTGCCTGGAGTAGGTCAGGGGGACCCTACGAGCAGTACTTC
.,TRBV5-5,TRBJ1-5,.,CASSLEGYQPQHF,TGTGCCAGCAGCTTGGAGGGTTATCAGCCCCAGCATTTT
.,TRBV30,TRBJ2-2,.,CAWKPRGGWPTGELFF,TGTGCCTGGAAGCCCAGGGGAGGATGGCCCACCGGGGAGCTGTTTTTT
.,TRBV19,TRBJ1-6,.,CASSIPTFSPLHF,TGTGCCAGTAGTATACCTACGTTTTCACCCCTCCACTTT
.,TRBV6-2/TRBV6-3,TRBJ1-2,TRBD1,CASSYSFGQGYGYTF,TGTGCCAGCAGTTACTCTTTCGGACAGGGCTATGGCTACACCTTC
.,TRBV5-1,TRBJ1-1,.,CASSSSLNTEAFF,TGCGCCAGCAGCTCGTCACTGAACACTGAAGCTTTCTTT
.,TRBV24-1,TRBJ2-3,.,CATSDLGSTDTQYF,TGTGCCACCAGTGATTTGGGAAGCACAGATACGCAGTATTTT